The rows below give T cell receptor beta chains drawn from one sample of a study of technical replicates of blood from a handful of donors. Generated by immunoSEQ multiplex PCR, the TCRdb table keeps only in-frame clones and is missing some. The table shows almost 70,000 clones, with 92% occurring only once. Sequencing used T cells isolated from PBMCs. All receptors derive from a human donor in good health. The CDR3 runs from the conserved cysteine through the conserved F or W. Fields, in order: clone size, V gene, D gene, J gene, CDR3 protein, CDR3 DNA. The D gene is left open where the match is weak. Size tells how often a clone was seen (once, few, many) or the class of an expanded clone, and some rows leave it out.

>.|TRBV10-3|TRBD1|TRBJ2-3
CAISALLGQGGADTQYF
TGTGCCATCAGTGCGCTCCTAGGACAGGGCGGGGCAGATACGCAGTATTTT
>.|TRBV25-1|TRBD1|TRBJ1-1
CASRQGIGAFF
TGTGCCAGCAGACAGGGGATTGGAGCTTTCTTT
>.|TRBV19|TRBD1|TRBJ2-7
CASSIDRETGDYEQYF
TGTGCCAGTAGTATAGATCGGGAGACAGGGGACTACGAGCAGTACTTC
>.|TRBV27|TRBD2|TRBJ2-1
CASSFLAGSNEQFF
TGTGCCAGCTCTTTTCTAGCGGGAAGTAATGAGCAGTTCTTC
>once|TRBV29-1|.|TRBJ1-4
CSVYQGFNEKLFF
TGCAGCGTATACCAGGGTTTTAATGAAAAACTGTTTTTT
>.|TRBV7-2|TRBD1|TRBJ2-3
CASSLGDRDADTQYF
TGTGCCAGCAGCTTAGGGGACAGGGACGCAGATACGCAGTATTTT
>.|TRBV10-2|TRBD1|TRBJ2-2
CASTGQGNSKRYTGELFF
TGCGCCAGCACAGGACAGGGAAACTCTAAACGTTACACCGGGGAGCTGTTTTTT
>.|TRBV27|.|TRBJ2-1
CASSLLSSYNEQFF
TGTGCCAGCAGTTTACTTAGCTCCTACAATGAGCAGTTCTTC
>once|TRBV9|.|TRBJ2-7
CASSGNPGFSPYEQYF
TGTGCCAGCAGCGGAAACCCAGGGTTTTCTCCCTACGAGCAGTACTTC
>.|TRBV7-6|.|TRBJ2-7
CASSPRDTLSYEQYF
TGTGCCAGCAGCCCTAGGGACACACTCTCCTACGAGCAGTACTTC
>.|TRBV15|TRBD1|TRBJ2-7
CATSGTGGYEQYF
TGTGCCACCAGTGGGACAGGGGGCTACGAGCAGTACTTC
>.|TRBV30|.|TRBJ2-1
CAWSLGWQLYNEQFF
TGTGCCTGGAGCCTAGGATGGCAGTTATACAATGAGCAGTTCTTC
>.|TRBV6-7|TRBD1|TRBJ2-5
CASSYPGWSGGYQETQYF
TGTGCCAGCAGTTACCCGGGGTGGTCAGGGGGATACCAAGAGACCCAGTACTTC
>.|TRBV7-2|.|TRBJ2-1
CASSWRDFASPNEQFF
TGTGCCAGCAGCTGGCGGGACTTCGCATCGCCCAATGAGCAGTTCTTC
>.|TRBV2|.|TRBJ1-3
CAIFHSSGNTIYF
TGTGCCATTTTTCACAGCTCTGGAAACACCATATATTTT
>.|TRBV28|.|TRBJ2-7
CASSLEGILYEQYF
TGTGCCAGCAGTTTAGAGGGAATCCTATACGAGCAGTACTTC
>.|TRBV7-2|TRBD1|TRBJ2-7
CASSLQQGNSYEQYF
TGTGCCAGCAGCTTACAACAGGGGAACTCCTACGAGCAGTACTTC